This T cell receptor (beta chain) was documented in a study of CD8 T cells in ankylosing spondylitis. This clonotype was detected many times. Its antigen is unknown. V was clipped by 6 bases and J by 0 bases, with 14 bases between them. The CDR3 runs to 15 residues. Regarding the study as a whole: Clones tied to disease were said to be significantly enriched in matched ankylosing spondylitis synovial fluid.

In TCRdb, the 5' RACE reads were re-called with MiXCR into one record per CDR3 protein. The table shows more than 300,000 distinct CDR3 sequences, with roughly 11% occurring only once. The sequencing input was blood, either unsorted or a sorted T cell fraction (not recorded which). This rearrangement joins TRBV12-3 or TRBV12-4 to TRBJ1-1; no clear D gene. The origin of this receptor is a female donor with ankylosing spondylitis or in good health (not recorded which). CDR3 in amino acids: CASRLGRNLNTEAFF. The CDR3 DNA sequence: TGTGCCAGCAGGCTGGGAAGGAACTTGAACACTGAAGCTTTCTTT.